This T cell receptor (beta chain) derives from a study of blood T cell repertoires in COVID-19. Overall study context: The United States, Italy and Spain provided the acute and convalescent COVID-19 samples. T cells, B-cell-depleted T cells, or PBMCs supplied cDNA or gDNA.

This clone is a singleton in its sample. The CDR3 extends over 13 amino acids. Germline V gene lookup returns CDR1 MDHEN and CDR2 SYDVKM. V was trimmed by 6 bases and J by 4 bases, leaving 13 bases between them. In the original processing: Amplified reference gene primers provided the basis for estimating nucleated cell counts. Clones were read by immunoSEQ multiplex PCR, and TCRdb kept only the in-frame ones, dropping some. That table supplies the V and J calls and clone size; D and trimming were determined from the DNA. The table shows some 60,000 clones, with approximately 86% occurring only once. This clonotype was sampled from a man aged 55 to 69 with acute or convalescent COVID-19. The sequenced sample was peripheral blood. V is TRBV28 and J is TRBJ2-7; possibly TRBD1 for D (5 bases). For the CDR3, the DNA is TGTGCCAGCAGGACAGAGAATGCTTACGAGCAGTACTTC. Protein product: CASRTENAYEQYF.